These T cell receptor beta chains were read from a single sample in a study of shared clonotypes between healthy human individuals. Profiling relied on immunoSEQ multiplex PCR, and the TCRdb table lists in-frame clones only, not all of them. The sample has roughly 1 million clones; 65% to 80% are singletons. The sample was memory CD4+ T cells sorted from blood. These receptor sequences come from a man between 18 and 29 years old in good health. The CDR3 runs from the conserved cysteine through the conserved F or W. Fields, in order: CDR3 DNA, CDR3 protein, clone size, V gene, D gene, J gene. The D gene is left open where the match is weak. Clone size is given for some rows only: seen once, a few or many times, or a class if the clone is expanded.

cdr3_nt: TGCGCCAGCAGGCCGGGGTCAACAGGGTATTCCGGGGAGCTGTTTTTT; cdr3_aa: CASRPGSTGYSGELFF; clone_size: NA; v_call: TRBV5-1; d_call: NA; j_call: TRBJ2-2
cdr3_nt: TGCGCCACCACGCACGGATTGGACACAGATACGCAGTATTTT; cdr3_aa: CATTHGLDTDTQYF; clone_size: NA; v_call: TRBV5-1; d_call: NA; j_call: TRBJ2-3
cdr3_nt: TGCGCCAGCAGCCAACTAGGACTAGCGGGAGTCCAGACCCAGTACTTC; cdr3_aa: CASSQLGLAGVQTQYF; clone_size: NA; v_call: TRBV4-1; d_call: TRBD2; j_call: TRBJ2-5
cdr3_nt: TGCGCCAGCAGCCAAGATCTGGGGGAGTATTACAATGAGCAGTTCTTC; cdr3_aa: CASSQDLGEYYNEQFF; clone_size: NA; v_call: TRBV4-3; d_call: NA; j_call: TRBJ2-1
cdr3_nt: TGTGCCAGCAGTTGGACACAAGAGACCCAGTACTTC; cdr3_aa: CASSWTQETQYF; clone_size: NA; v_call: TRBV2; d_call: NA; j_call: TRBJ2-5
cdr3_nt: TGTGCCTGGAGTGTAAGGGACTACTCACCCCTCCACTTT; cdr3_aa: CAWSVRDYSPLHF; clone_size: few; v_call: TRBV30; d_call: NA; j_call: TRBJ1-6
cdr3_nt: TGTGCCAGCAGCTTACTGTTGGGCGGGGAGCTGTTTTTT; cdr3_aa: CASSLLLGGELFF; clone_size: NA; v_call: TRBV7-3; d_call: NA; j_call: TRBJ2-2
cdr3_nt: TGTGCTAGTGGTTTGTCACACCACCCAGGGTCCTACGAGCAGTACTTC; cdr3_aa: CASGLSHHPGSYEQYF; clone_size: NA; v_call: TRBV12-5; d_call: NA; j_call: TRBJ2-7
cdr3_nt: TGTGCCAGCTCACCTGACAGAAATGAAAAACTGTTTTTT; cdr3_aa: CASSPDRNEKLFF; clone_size: NA; v_call: TRBV18; d_call: NA; j_call: TRBJ1-4
cdr3_nt: TGTGCCAGCAGCCTCTCCCTTGGCTACACCTTC; cdr3_aa: CASSLSLGYTF; clone_size: NA; v_call: TRBV5-6; d_call: NA; j_call: TRBJ1-2
cdr3_nt: TGTGCCAGCAGTTACGGTGAGGGGCGCTACGAGCAGTACTTC; cdr3_aa: CASSYGEGRYEQYF; clone_size: NA; v_call: TRBV6-6; d_call: NA; j_call: TRBJ2-7
cdr3_nt: TGTGCCAGCAGCGTAGCCGACAGCTATCAGCCCCAGCATTTT; cdr3_aa: CASSVADSYQPQHF; clone_size: few; v_call: TRBV9; d_call: NA; j_call: TRBJ1-5
cdr3_nt: TGTGCCAGCAGCGGTAGCGGGTTCCTCTACAATGAGCAGTTCTTC; cdr3_aa: CASSGSGFLYNEQFF; clone_size: NA; v_call: TRBV9; d_call: TRBD2; j_call: TRBJ2-1
cdr3_nt: TGTGCCAGCAGTGAAGGCCCAGTGGGCACAGATACGCAGTATTTT; cdr3_aa: CASSEGPVGTDTQYF; clone_size: once; v_call: TRBV6-1; d_call: NA; j_call: TRBJ2-3
cdr3_nt: TGTGCCAGCAGCCCTAGACAGGGGGCGCGGACAGATACGCAGTATTTT; cdr3_aa: CASSPRQGARTDTQYF; clone_size: few; v_call: TRBV9; d_call: TRBD1; j_call: TRBJ2-3
cdr3_nt: TGTGCCAGCTCACCCCAGGGGGCCGACGAGCAGTACTTC; cdr3_aa: CASSPQGADEQYF; clone_size: NA; v_call: TRBV18; d_call: TRBD1; j_call: TRBJ2-7
cdr3_nt: TGCGCCAGCAGCCAAGGCCGCCAAGGAAACACCATATATTTT; cdr3_aa: CASSQGRQGNTIYF; clone_size: NA; v_call: TRBV4-1; d_call: NA; j_call: TRBJ1-3
cdr3_nt: TGCGCCAGCACCCCGGGCGGTTCCTACGAGCAGTACTTC; cdr3_aa: CASTPGGSYEQYF; clone_size: NA; v_call: TRBV5-1; d_call: NA; j_call: TRBJ2-7
cdr3_nt: TGTGCCACAGGTCCCCCAACAGGGGGCTATGGCTACACCTTC; cdr3_aa: CATGPPTGGYGYTF; clone_size: NA; v_call: TRBV10-3; d_call: TRBD1; j_call: TRBJ1-2
cdr3_nt: TGTGCCAGCAGCCCCACATTGCGGGGGGTGAGGGCCGGGGAGCTGTTTTTT; cdr3_aa: CASSPTLRGVRAGELFF; clone_size: NA; v_call: TRBV5-8; d_call: TRBD2; j_call: TRBJ2-2
cdr3_nt: TGTGCCAGCTCAGGGGCGACCGTAGTATCCGGTGAGCAGTTCTTC; cdr3_aa: CASSGATVVSGEQFF; clone_size: once; v_call: TRBV2; d_call: NA; j_call: TRBJ2-1
cdr3_nt: TGTGCCAGCAGCCCACAAAACCTCCGGACTGGCTACACCTTC; cdr3_aa: CASSPQNLRTGYTF; clone_size: NA; v_call: TRBV16; d_call: NA; j_call: TRBJ1-2
cdr3_nt: TGCGCCAGCAGCCCTTCCGGGAGGCTGAACAATGAGCAGTTCTTC; cdr3_aa: CASSPSGRLNNEQFF; clone_size: NA; v_call: TRBV5-1; d_call: TRBD2; j_call: TRBJ2-1
cdr3_nt: TGTGCCAGCAGCTTGTCCCGAGGCGGGGCCAGCACAGATACGCAGTATTTT; cdr3_aa: CASSLSRGGASTDTQYF; clone_size: few; v_call: TRBV7-8; d_call: NA; j_call: TRBJ2-3
cdr3_nt: TGTGCCAGCAGCCAAGACAGAGTACTTAATTCACCCCTCCACTTT; cdr3_aa: CASSQDRVLNSPLHF; clone_size: NA; v_call: TRBV16; d_call: NA; j_call: TRBJ1-6
cdr3_nt: TGTGCCAGCAGCTTAGCCGCTCCCCTGGGGTCACCCCTCCACTTT; cdr3_aa: CASSLAAPLGSPLHF; clone_size: NA; v_call: TRBV7-9; d_call: NA; j_call: TRBJ1-6
cdr3_nt: TGTGCCAGCAGCACAACCGGGACGACGAACACTGAAGCTTTCTTT; cdr3_aa: CASSTTGTTNTEAFF; clone_size: NA; v_call: TRBV7-2; d_call: NA; j_call: TRBJ1-1
cdr3_nt: TGTGCCAGCAGCTTAGCCCCCGGGCCAGTGGGTTACAATGAGCAGTTCTTC; cdr3_aa: CASSLAPGPVGYNEQFF; clone_size: NA; v_call: TRBV7-6; d_call: NA; j_call: TRBJ2-1
cdr3_nt: TGTGCCAGCAGCGCAGCGGTTTACAATGAGCAGTTCTTC; cdr3_aa: CASSAAVYNEQFF; clone_size: NA; v_call: TRBV11-3; d_call: NA; j_call: TRBJ2-1
cdr3_nt: TGTGCCAGCACTAACCAGGGGCAAAAGAATAATTCACCCCTCCACTTT; cdr3_aa: CASTNQGQKNNSPLHF; clone_size: once; v_call: TRBV2; d_call: NA; j_call: TRBJ1-6
cdr3_nt: TGTGCCAGCAGCGTCCGGGACGGGCCTTGGGGGGAGCAGTACTTC; cdr3_aa: CASSVRDGPWGEQYF; clone_size: NA; v_call: TRBV7-9; d_call: NA; j_call: TRBJ2-7
cdr3_nt: TGTGCCAGCAGCTCCTCGACTGGATCTCACCATGAGCAGTTCTTC; cdr3_aa: CASSSSTGSHHEQFF; clone_size: NA; v_call: TRBV7-2; d_call: NA; j_call: TRBJ2-1
cdr3_nt: TGTGCCAGCAGTGCTAGCGGATACGAGCAGTACTTC; cdr3_aa: CASSASGYEQYF; clone_size: NA; v_call: TRBV2; d_call: TRBD2; j_call: TRBJ2-7
cdr3_nt: TGCGCCAGCAGCCAAGATCCCCGAAAGGGAACTGAAGCTTTCTTT; cdr3_aa: CASSQDPRKGTEAFF; clone_size: once; v_call: TRBV7-9; d_call: NA; j_call: TRBJ1-1
cdr3_nt: TGTGCCAGCTCACCGGGGGACAGTAATCAGCCCCAGCATTTT; cdr3_aa: CASSPGDSNQPQHF; clone_size: few; v_call: TRBV18; d_call: TRBD1; j_call: TRBJ1-5
cdr3_nt: TGCGCCAGCAGCCAAGATAAGGCAGGGCGAAATGAGCAGTTCTTC; cdr3_aa: CASSQDKAGRNEQFF; clone_size: NA; v_call: TRBV4-1; d_call: NA; j_call: TRBJ2-1
cdr3_nt: TGTGCCAGCAGCGTAGCCAGCCTCCCCTCTGGGGCCAACGTCCTGACTTTC; cdr3_aa: CASSVASLPSGANVLTF; clone_size: NA; v_call: TRBV9; d_call: NA; j_call: TRBJ2-6
cdr3_nt: TGCGCCAGCAGCTTGGCCACCGGGGCCAACACTGAAGCTTTCTTT; cdr3_aa: CASSLATGANTEAFF; clone_size: few; v_call: TRBV5-1; d_call: NA; j_call: TRBJ1-1
cdr3_nt: TGTGCCAGCAGCGTAGAAGGACAGCCGAATCAGCCCCAGCATTTT; cdr3_aa: CASSVEGQPNQPQHF; clone_size: NA; v_call: TRBV9; d_call: NA; j_call: TRBJ1-5